This T cell receptor beta chain stems from a study of shared clonotypes between healthy human individuals. About the research overall: There were three CD4 naive, three CD4 memory, two CD8 naive and one CD8 memory plates per donor. General study results and limits: Represented diversity, genetic and exposure-history alike, was limited by few donors.

Germline CDR1 reads PRHDT; CDR2 reads FYEKMQ (reference sequence). Between the trimmed V and J ends, which lost 7 bases and 6 bases, there was a span of 18 bases. This CDR3 is built from 14 residues. In the case of this clone: The antigen remains unidentified.

CD45RO-negative, CCR7-positively selected cells formed the naive CD8 fraction, excluding terminally differentiated effector memory CD45RA+ cells. Those who donated were healthy HIV-negative adults, with no recent acute infections or vaccinations reported. Adults of Caucasian background living in Nashville, Tennessee made up all donors. Profiled with immunoSEQ multiplex PCR; TCRdb holds only in-frame clones, not every one. The sample lists 1.5 million to 2.5 million clones, about 95% occurring once. The clonotype was recovered from a man younger than 30 in good health. Sequencing input: naive CD8+ T cells sorted from blood. The J gene is TRBJ1-2, the V gene TRBV13, with D perhaps matching TRBD1 (5 bases). CDR3 protein: CASISPGQGHGYTF. The CDR3 nucleotides are TGTGCCAGCATCTCGCCAGGGCAGGGTCATGGCTACACCTTC.